This passage covers 30 T cell receptor beta chains from one sample sequenced in a study of shared clonotypes between healthy human individuals. Profiling relied on immunoSEQ multiplex PCR, and the TCRdb table lists in-frame clones only, not all of them. Among roughly 2.5 million clones, just over 90% were seen once, and the ten largest hold roughly 0.15%. Sequenced material: naive CD4+ T cells sorted from blood. Subset described: CD45RA+ positively selected. The receptors stem from a man aged 18 to 30 in good health.

The table lists this clone with a count of one. This chain uses TRBV6-5 with TRBJ2-7; 11 bases are shared with TRBD1. The CDR3 loop spans 13 amino acids. Germline assignment: CDR1 MNHEY and CDR2 SVGAGI. V lost 9 bases, J lost 0 bases, and 1 base stayed unmatched. The CDR3 region is CASGTGGSYEQYF. CDR3 sequence (DNA): TGTGCCAGTGGGACAGGGGGCTCCTACGAGCAGTACTTC.

V and J are TRBV18 and TRBJ2-5; a weak D match, TRBD1 (5 bases). Trimming cost V 2 bases and J 0 bases, with 13 bases left between them. This CDR3 region has 16 residues. CDR1 is KGHSH and CDR2 is LQKENI in the germline V gene. The CDR3 loop reads CASSPAGRAYQETQYF. The CDR3 region has the DNA TGTGCCAGCTCACCAGCCGGCAGGGCCTACCAAGAGACCCAGTACTTC. Drawing the rest from reference TRBV18 and TRBJ2-5, the complete variable domain is NAGVMQNPRHLVRRRGQEARLRCSPMKGHSHVYWYRQLPEEGLKFMVYLQKENIIDESGMPKERFSAEFPKEGPSILRIQQVVRGDSAAYFCASSPAGRAYQETQYFGPGTRLLVL.

V usage is TRBV7-9 and J usage is TRBJ2-7, with 11 positions matching TRBD2. V lost 1 base, J lost 5 bases, and 4 bases stayed unmatched. Germline CDR1 and CDR2: SEHNR and FQNEAQ (reference sequence). This CDR3 contains 15 residues. CDR3 region: CASSLELAGANEQYF. The DNA for the CDR3 is TGTGCCAGCAGCTTAGAACTAGCGGGGGCGAACGAGCAGTACTTC.

This rearrangement joins TRBV15 to TRBJ2-2, with TRBD2 matching over 12 bases. J gave up 4 bases and V 4 bases, and 16 bases lay outside the gene matches. Germline assignment: CDR1 LNHNV and CDR2 YYDKDF (reference sequence). CDR3 size: 20 residues. CDR3 DNA: TGTGCCACCAGCAAAGTGGGTCTAGCGGGAGGGCCCGGAGGCACCGGGGAGCTGTTTTTT. Translation: CATSKVGLAGGPGGTGELFF.

The gene calls are TRBV7-2 and TRBJ2-3; D is uncertain. This CDR3 spans 15 amino acids. The germline V gene has CDR1 SGHTA and CDR2 FQGNSA. The V gene lost 3 bases and the J gene lost 2 bases, with 12 bases spanning the gap. The chain's CDR3 is CASSLDRGNTDTQYF. The CDR3 bases are TGTGCCAGCAGCTTGGACCGAGGAAACACAGATACGCAGTATTTT.

The chain carries TRBV5-1 and TRBJ2-7; 9 nucleotides agree with TRBD1. V shed 4 bases, J shed 0 bases, and the junction held 5 bases outside the gene matches. The CDR3 loop spans 15 amino acids. Germline V lookup: CDR1 SGHRS, CDR2 YFSETQ. The CDR3 protein is CASSTWTGASYEQYF. The CDR3 DNA sequence: TGCGCCAGCAGCACGTGGACAGGGGCCTCCTACGAGCAGTACTTC.

The chain joins TRBV11-3 to TRBJ1-5; 9 bases align to TRBD1. J gave up 1 base and V 3 bases, and 7 bases lay outside the gene matches. In germline, CDR1 is SGHNT, CDR2 YENEEA. The CDR3 loop spans 17 amino acids. The CDR3 region has the DNA TGTGCCAGCAGCTTGGGACAGGGACCGCGGAGCAATCAGCCCCAGCATTTT. Amino acids: CASSLGQGPRSNQPQHF.

V gene TRBV28 combines with J gene TRBJ1-4, with 9 nucleotides matching TRBD1. The V gene's germline CDR1 is MDHEN and CDR2 SYDVKM. The CDR3 totals 18 residues. With 6 bases clipped from V and 4 bases from J, the junction kept 15 bases outside the gene matches. This chain's CDR3 is CASSDTGTGRFDNEKLFF. CDR3 DNA sequence: TGTGCCAGCAGCGATACCGGGACAGGGCGCTTTGATAATGAAAAACTGTTTTTT.

Concerning this clone: Different DNA sequences within this sample yield the same CDR3. This chain joins TRBV6-5 and TRBJ2-7; possibly TRBD1 or TRBD2 for D (5 bases each). Germline values: CDR1 MNHEY, CDR2 SVGAGI. The ends were cut back, 5 bases at V and 1 base at J, with 9 bases in the middle. This CDR3 spans 13 amino acids. This chain's CDR3 is CASSRDGSYEQYF. The CDR3 region has the DNA TGTGCCAGCAGTCGGGACGGATCCTACGAGCAGTACTTC.

This chain uses TRBV7-8 with TRBJ1-3; 12 positions match TRBD1. The CDR3 covers 14 residues. From germline, CDR1 is SGHVS and CDR2 FQNEAQ. V lost 4 bases and J lost 8; bases outside the gene matches: 3. Written as DNA, the CDR3 is TGTGCCAGCAGCTCCCGGGACAGGGGGCACACCATATATTTT. This translates into CASSSRDRGHTIYF.

CDR3 in amino acids: CASSLGYETQYF. In DNA form, the CDR3 reads TGTGCCAGCAGCTTGGGGTACGAGACCCAGTACTTC. The chain uses TRBV5-6 and TRBJ2-5, with unresolved D. CDR3 length equals 12 residues. The germline V gene encodes CDR1 SGHDT and CDR2 YYEEEE. Trimming shortened V by 0 bases and J by 5 bases, and 5 bases separated the two germline ends.

The V and J genes are TRBV5-4 and TRBJ2-5; no clear D. Deletions cut 0 bases from V and 4 bases from J, with 19 bases between. CDR1 SGHNT and CDR2 YYREEE come from the germline V gene (reference sequence). The CDR3 loop spans 17 amino acids. CDR3 loop: CASSLDGLVGKGETQYF. The CDR3 nucleotides are TGTGCCAGCAGCTTGGACGGATTGGTGGGAAAGGGAGAGACCCAGTACTTC. Full variable domain (remainder filled in from reference TRBV5-4 and TRBJ2-5): ETGVTQSPTHLIKTRGQQVTLRCSSQSGHNTVSWYQQALGQGPQFIFQYYREEENGRGNFPPRFSGLQFPNYSSELNVNALELDDSALYLCASSLDGLVGKGETQYFGPGTRLLVL.

V and J are TRBV5-1 and TRBJ2-3, with D perhaps matching TRBD1 (5 bases). CDR3 length: 17 residues. With 2 bases removed from V and 1 base from J, the gap between germline ends came to 17 bases. Germline CDR1 reads SGHRS; CDR2 reads YFSETQ. The CDR3 bases are TGCGCCAGCAGCTTCGTCCTAGGGGAAATTGGCACAGATACGCAGTATTTT. It codes for CASSFVLGEIGTDTQYF.

The chain combines TRBV6-1 with TRBJ1-5; D call uncertain. V shed 6 bases and J shed 2 bases, with 14 bases lying between them. Germline CDR1 is MNHNS and CDR2 is SASEGT. This CDR3 region has 15 residues. The CDR3 loop is CASRDADVGNQPQHF. CDR3 sequence (DNA): TGTGCCAGCAGGGATGCGGACGTCGGCAATCAGCCCCAGCATTTT.

The CDR3 spells CASSLGQGDGNTIYF. CDR3 sequence (DNA): TGCGCCAGCAGCTTAGGACAGGGGGATGGAAACACCATATATTTT. The chain employs TRBV5-1 and TRBJ1-3; 10 bases line up with TRBD1. The CDR3 covers 15 residues. V was pared by 2 bases and J by 3 bases, with 2 bases of the junction left unmatched. The germline V gene has CDR1 SGHRS and CDR2 YFSETQ.

This chain links TRBV18 with TRBJ2-7; D might be TRBD1 (5 bases). Trimming removed 6 bases from V and 7 bases from J, with 13 bases in between. The CDR3 extends over 12 amino acids. Germline V gives CDR1 KGHSH, CDR2 LQKENI. CDR3 DNA: TGTGCCAGCTCGGTCGACAGTCTGGAGCAGTACTTC. Amino acids: CASSVDSLEQYF.

This chain connects TRBV19 to TRBJ1-5, with D tentatively TRBD1 (5 bases). This CDR3 has 14 amino acids. Germline V gives CDR1 LNHDA, CDR2 SQIVND (reference sequence). Trimming left V 6 bases short and J 5 bases short, with 14 bases between. The chain's CDR3 is CASSRGTSYQPQHF. Written as DNA, the CDR3 is TGTGCCAGTAGCCGGGGGACCTCTTATCAGCCCCAGCATTTT.

The chain recombines TRBV4-3 with TRBJ2-7; no definite D call. CDR1 and CDR2 (germline): LGHNA, YSLEER. This CDR3 is built from 14 residues. V lost 0 bases and J lost 2, with 8 bases in between. CDR3 sequence (DNA): TGCGCCAGCAGCCAAGATCTCCGGACCTACGAGCAGTACTTC. Amino acids: CASSQDLRTYEQYF.

This clone was seen only once. The chain carries TRBV13 and TRBJ2-7; tentatively, D is TRBD2 (6 bases). The V and J ends lost 1 base and 5 bases respectively, with 15 bases between them. Germline-derived CDR1 and CDR2 are PRHDT and FYEKMQ (reference sequence). This CDR3 is 15 amino acids long. The CDR3 protein is CASSLDGDWSHEQYF. CDR3 DNA: TGTGCCAGCAGCTTAGATGGGGACTGGTCCCACGAGCAGTACTTC.

This chain connects TRBV7-9 to TRBJ2-5; no clear D gene. V was clipped by 1 base and J by 2 bases, with 11 bases between them. The CDR3 contains 15 residues. The V gene's germline CDR1 is SEHNR and CDR2 FQNEAQ (reference sequence). CDR3 bases: TGTGCCAGCAGCTTAGAGGCAGGAGTTCAAGAGACCCAGTACTTC. Translating gives CASSLEAGVQETQYF.

The V gene is TRBV27, the J gene TRBJ1-6; D is uncertain. Germline V gene sequence: CDR1 MNHEY, CDR2 SMNVEV (reference sequence). Deletions cut 6 bases from V and 8 bases from J, with 11 bases between. CDR3 length equals 13 residues. The CDR3 protein is CASRWAVYSPLHF. The CDR3 nucleotides are TGTGCCAGCAGGTGGGCCGTCTATTCACCCCTCCACTTT.

The DNA for the CDR3 is TGTGCCTGGAGTGTATCCGGGACCTCCTACGAGCAGTACTTC. The encoded protein is CAWSVSGTSYEQYF. The chain combines TRBV30 with TRBJ2-7; D might be TRBD1 or TRBD2, each matching 5 bases. Germline-derived CDR1 and CDR2 are GTSNPN and SVGIG (reference sequence). V lost 0 bases to trimming and J lost 0 bases, with 9 bases between them. The CDR3 runs to 14 residues.

The CDR3 DNA sequence: TGTGCCACCAGCAGAGGGAGGGCCAAAGCGGGGCTCACTAATGAAAAACTGTTTTTT. This gives the protein CATSRGRAKAGLTNEKLFF. The chain employs TRBV15 and TRBJ1-4; TRBD1 might be the D (5 bases). The CDR3 consists of 19 residues. Germline CDR1 reads LNHNV; CDR2 reads YYDKDF (reference sequence). Trimming took off 1 base at V and 2 bases at J, with 20 bases between the two ends.

The chain recombines TRBV5-4 with TRBJ2-5, with D possibly called TRBD1 or TRBD2 (6 bases each). CDR3 length equals 15 residues. Germline assignment: CDR1 SGHNT and CDR2 YYREEE (reference sequence). V was clipped by 2 bases and J by 4 bases, with 15 bases between them. DNA of the CDR3: TGTGCCAGCAGCTTAGGGGGAGGACTTCGAGAGACCCAGTACTTC. It yields the protein CASSLGGGLRETQYF.

In regard to this clone: Other DNA sequences in this sample translate to the same CDR3. DNA for the CDR3: TGTGCCAGCAGTTTAGCGGGGTTAGGTAATGAAAAACTGTTTTTT. Its translation is CASSLAGLGNEKLFF. The V call is TRBV28, the J call TRBJ1-4; no clear D. Trimming shortened V by 2 bases and J by 4 bases, and 11 bases separated the two germline ends. Per the germline V gene, CDR1 is MDHEN and CDR2 is SYDVKM. This CDR3 contains 15 residues.

The chain has TRBV7-2 and TRBJ2-1; 11 positions match TRBD2. J gave up 7 bases and V 1 base, and 6 bases lay outside the gene matches. This CDR3 is built from 16 residues. The germline V gene has CDR1 SGHTA and CDR2 FQGNSA. CDR3 nucleotides: TGTGCCAGCAGCTTAGACGCTAGCGGGAGGTTTAATGAGCAGTTCTTC. Translation gives CASSLDASGRFNEQFF.

This chain links TRBV5-1 with TRBJ1-6; weak D call: TRBD1 (6 bases). Trimming left V 5 bases short and J 3 bases short, with 12 bases between. The CDR3 sequence is 15 residues long. Looked up from germline, CDR1 is SGHRS and CDR2 is YFSETQ. The CDR3 DNA reads as TGCGCCAGCAGTGTTGGGGGCTACTATAATTCACCCCTCCACTTT. This translates into CASSVGGYYNSPLHF.

The chain employs TRBV2 and TRBJ1-3, with D uncertain. V was shortened by 5 bases and J by 2 bases, with 13 bases between the two germline ends. Germline V gene data show CDR1 as SNHLY and CDR2 as FYNNEI. The CDR3 spans 15 residues. CDR3 bases: TGTGCCAGCAGTTCGCGTGACATCACTGGAAACACCATATATTTT. It encodes CASSSRDITGNTIYF.

The rearrangement uses TRBV5-1 and TRBJ1-5; D is ambiguous. Trimming took 0 bases from V and 7 from J, leaving 8 bases between them. The CDR3 consists of 13 residues. Germline assignment: CDR1 SGHRS and CDR2 YFSETQ. Here the CDR3 reads CASSLAFGQPQHF. CDR3 DNA: TGCGCCAGCAGCTTGGCCTTTGGACAGCCCCAGCATTTT. The full variable domain, its missing parts supplied by reference TRBV5-1 and TRBJ1-5, is KAGVTQTPRYLIKTRGQQVTLSCSPISGHRSVSWYQQTPGQGLQFLFEYFSETQRNKGNFPGRFSGRQFSNSRSEMNVSTLELGDSALYLCASSLAFGQPQHFGDGTRLSIL.

The chain uses TRBV9 and TRBJ2-1; either TRBD1 or TRBD2 may supply D (5 bases each). Germline CDR1 is SGDLS and CDR2 is YYNGEE. V was shortened by 3 bases and J by 4 bases, with 11 bases between the two germline ends. This CDR3 contains 14 residues. CDR3 bases: TGTGCCAGCAGCGACCGGGACCAATACAATGAGCAGTTCTTC. Residues: CASSDRDQYNEQFF.